A selection of T cell receptor beta chains follows, all from one sample in a study of OX40 agonist ivuxolimab in advanced cancers. Assay used: immunoSEQ multiplex PCR; TCRdb lists only in-frame clones, some missing. This sample has about 110,000 clones, with around 90% found just once. The material sequenced was CD4+ or CD8+ T cells sorted from blood, taken in a trial of the OX40 agonist ivuxolimab. These receptors were obtained from an adult with an advanced solid tumor such as melanoma, head and neck, liver or kidney cancer. Both conserved end residues are trimmed from each CDR3.

TRBJ2-1,TRBV2,ASSTPRTSYNEQF
TRBJ2-7,TRBV5-4,ASGGTNSYEQY
TRBJ1-1,TRBV5-6,ASSHRPREGTEAF
TRBJ2-2,TRBV11-2,ASSSRSGANTGELF
TRBJ2-7,TRBV30,AWAAGGYEQY
TRBJ2-3,TRBV29-1,SVDGLAADTQY
TRBJ1-4,TRBV4-1,ASSFRTGATSTNEKLF
TRBJ2-5,TRBV2,AREIGETQY
TRBJ1-2,TRBV2,ASNGQGSVSYT
TRBJ2-5,TRBV9,ASSVVAGGGQETQY
TRBJ1-2,TRBV2,ASSESSGAGGYT
TRBJ2-1,TRBV5-1,ASSLVPTLTRGSGRWNEQF
TRBJ2-7,TRBV5-1,ASSLQVNSYEQY
TRBJ2-5,TRBV5-6,ASSPLGVSSGETQY
TRBJ1-2,TRBV5-5,ASRPTWWGDGYT
TRBJ1-1,TRBV18,ASSPTGGTEAF
TRBJ2-1,TRBV6-4,ASSPDYSSYNEQF
TRBJ1-1,TRBV27,ASSWPAPRMSTEAF
TRBJ2-5,TRBV11-1,ASSLDKAAQY
TRBJ1-2,TRBV19,ASSTDRFYGYT
TRBJ2-1,TRBV9,ASSTLTGSLNEQF